These 3 T cell receptor beta chains were sequenced from one sample in a study of blood T cells in healthy people across ages. A J-beta primer mix and a sample-barcoded 5' primer were used in a second PCR of about 7 to 12 cycles. Each CDR3 protein is one row after TCRdb ran MiXCR on the 5' RACE reads. The profile shows some 750,000 distinct CDR3 sequences, 22% of them singletons. The source material was blood. These receptors all stem from a man in his sixties or seventies in good health.

This clonotype was observed many times. This chain joins TRBV20-1 and TRBJ2-1; the match to TRBD1 covers 9 bases. The CDR3 spans 13 residues. Losses at the gene ends were 6 bases for V and 6 bases for J; bases not matched to a gene: 6. CDR1 and CDR2 (germline): DFQATT, SNEGSKA (reference sequence). The CDR3 protein is CSAGTGRSNEQFF. CDR3 in DNA: TGCAGTGCCGGGACAGGGAGAAGCAATGAGCAGTTCTTC.

The genes are TRBV29-1 and TRBJ1-4; D gene uncertain. Trimming left V 6 bases short and J 4 bases short, with 12 bases between. The CDR3 loop spans 13 amino acids. Germline CDR1 and CDR2: SQVTM and ANQGSEA. The DNA for the CDR3 is TGCAGCGTCGACCGCCTTGGTAATGAAAAACTGTTTTTT. Amino acids: CSVDRLGNEKLFF.

The gene calls are TRBV7-8 and TRBJ2-4, with no clear D. From germline, CDR1 is SGHVS and CDR2 FQNEAQ. V was cut by 5 bases and J by 0 bases, with 14 bases left in between. The length of the CDR3 is 16 residues. CDR3 amino acids: CASSPDLLLAKNIQYF. CDR3 sequence (DNA): TGTGCCAGCAGCCCCGACTTGTTACTAGCCAAAAACATTCAGTACTTC.